A single sample gave rise to the 3 T cell receptor beta chains below, sequenced in a study of control samples from healthy donors and cancer patients. Repertoires were generated with immunoSEQ multiplex PCR, while TCRdb's copy carries only in-frame clones and drops some. The sample holds some 150,000 clones, more than 90% seen once. The sequenced material came from blood. The source is a man aged 25 to 40 in good health.

The genes are TRBV7-8 and TRBJ1-5; D might be TRBD1 (6 bases). The V and J ends lost 3 bases and 9 bases respectively, with 18 bases between them. The CDR3 contains 15 residues. Germline values: CDR1 SGHVS, CDR2 FQNEAQ. CDR3: CASSFRVGGMGPQHF. The CDR3 coding sequence is TGTGCCAGCAGCTTCAGAGTAGGGGGGATGGGGCCCCAGCATTTT.

V gene TRBV7-9 combines with J gene TRBJ2-7, with 8 bases lining up with TRBD1. V lost 4 bases to trimming and J lost 5 bases; unmatched junction nucleotides: 7. CDR1 is SEHNR, CDR2 FQNEAQ, per germline (reference sequence). The length of the CDR3 is 14 residues. The chain's CDR3 is CASSSGQGKNEQYF. CDR3 nucleotide sequence: TGTGCCAGCAGCTCCGGACAGGGAAAAAACGAGCAGTACTTC.

This clone was seen only once. The genes are TRBV12-3 or TRBV12-4 and TRBJ1-2; tentatively, D is TRBD1 (5 bases). Trimming cost V 2 bases and J 5 bases, with 9 bases left between them. The CDR3 spans 13 residues. CDR3 DNA sequence: TGTGCCAGCAGTTTAATGACAGAATATGGCTACACCTTC. Translating it yields CASSLMTEYGYTF.